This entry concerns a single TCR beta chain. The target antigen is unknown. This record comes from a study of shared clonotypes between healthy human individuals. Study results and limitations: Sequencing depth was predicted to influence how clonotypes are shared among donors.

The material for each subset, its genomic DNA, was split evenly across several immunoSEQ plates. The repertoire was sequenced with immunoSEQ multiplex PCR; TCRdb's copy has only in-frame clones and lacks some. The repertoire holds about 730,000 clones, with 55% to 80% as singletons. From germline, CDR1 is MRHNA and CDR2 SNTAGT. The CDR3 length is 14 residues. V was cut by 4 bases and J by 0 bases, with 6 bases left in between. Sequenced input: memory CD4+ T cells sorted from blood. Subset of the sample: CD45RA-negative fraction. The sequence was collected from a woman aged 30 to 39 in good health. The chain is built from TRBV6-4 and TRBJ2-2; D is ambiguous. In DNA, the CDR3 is TGTGCCAGCAGTGGGCAGGCGAACACCGGGGAGCTGTTTTTT. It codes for CASSGQANTGELFF.